This entry lists 18 T cell receptor beta chains sequenced from one sample in a study of OX40 agonist ivuxolimab in advanced cancers. The protocol was immunoSEQ multiplex PCR, while the TCRdb copy is restricted to in-frame clones and leaves out a portion. The repertoire includes nearly 45,000 clones, more than 70% of them detected once, and around 17% sits in the top ten. This sample comprised CD4+ or CD8+ T cells sorted from blood, obtained in a trial of the OX40 agonist ivuxolimab. The receptor set was obtained from an adult with an advanced solid tumor such as melanoma, head and neck, liver or kidney cancer.

This clone was observed a handful of times. Other DNA sequences from this sample encode an identical CDR3 as well. The chain uses TRBV7-2 and TRBJ1-2; TRBD1 aligns across 10 bases. The CDR3 runs 15 residues. The J segment lost 4 bases and the V segment lost 5 bases, leaving 7 bases of the junction unmatched. The germline CDR1 and CDR2 sequences are SGHTA and FQGNSA. The CDR3 sequence is CASSPSGTGVYGYTF. As DNA, the CDR3 is TGTGCCAGCAGCCCCTCCGGGACAGGGGTCTATGGCTACACCTTC. Drawing the rest from reference TRBV7-2 and TRBJ1-2, the complete variable domain is GAGVSQSPSNKVTEKGKDVELRCDPISGHTALYWYRQSLGQGLEFLIYFQGNSAPDKSGLPSDRFSAERTGGSVSTLTIQRTQQEDSAVYLCASSPSGTGVYGYTFGSGTRLTVV.

The V gene is TRBV7-8, the J gene TRBJ2-2; D not certain. There are 14 residues in the CDR3. The V gene's germline CDR1 is SGHVS and CDR2 FQNEAQ. The ends were cut back, 3 bases at V and 6 bases at J, with 11 bases in the middle. The CDR3 DNA is TGTGCCAGCAGCTTCATGGTATCGGCCGGGGAGCTGTTTTTT. This translates into CASSFMVSAGELFF.

The chain recombines TRBV10-3 with TRBJ1-6; a possible D gene is TRBD1 (6 bases). V shed 8 bases and J shed 9 bases, with 14 bases lying between them. The germline V gene encodes CDR1 ENHRY and CDR2 SYGVKD. The CDR3 is made up of 13 amino acids. The CDR3 DNA reads as TGTGCCATCGCCGACAGGCCGGGTTCACCCCTCCACTTT. Encoded protein: CAIADRPGSPLHF.

V usage is TRBV5-1 and J usage is TRBJ1-2; the D gene is possibly TRBD1 (5 bases). The CDR3 extends over 14 amino acids. Trimming removed 4 bases at V and 8 bases at J, with 18 bases between. Germline CDR1 SGHRS, CDR2 YFSETQ. The CDR3 DNA reads as TGCGCCAGCAGCCCGGGTAGAGGGACTGAGGGCTACACCTTC. Translated: CASSPGRGTEGYTF.

The chain links TRBV10-2 to TRBJ2-3; TRBD1 aligns across 11 bases. CDR1 and CDR2 (germline): WSHSY, SAAADI. This CDR3 region has 16 residues. V lost 2 bases to trimming and J lost 5 bases; unmatched junction nucleotides: 6. CDR3 coding DNA: TGCGCCAGCAGTGAGCGGACAGGGGGCTGGGGAGATACGCAGTATTTT. This codes for CASSERTGGWGDTQYF.

The chain has TRBV11-2 and TRBJ2-7; TRBD1 matches 7 bases. CDR1 and CDR2 (germline): SGHAT, FQNNGV. The CDR3 has 12 residues. J was trimmed by 6 bases and V by 3 bases; bases with no gene match: 2. CDR3 DNA: TGTGCCAGCAGCTTCGACAGGGTCGAGCAGTACTTC. As protein: CASSFDRVEQYF.

The chain has TRBV9 and TRBJ2-1, with 10 bases lining up with TRBD2. Germline lookup yields CDR1 SGDLS and CDR2 YYNGEE. This CDR3 is built from 15 residues. V gave up 4 bases and J gave up 1 base; unmatched junction bases: 2. The CDR3 loop is CASSTSGASYNEQFF. As DNA, the CDR3 is TGTGCCAGCAGCACTAGCGGGGCATCCTACAATGAGCAGTTCTTC. Complete variable domain (other parts from reference TRBV9 and TRBJ2-1): DSGVTQTPKHLITATGQRVTLRCSPRSGDLSVYWYQQSLDQGLQFLIQYYNGEERAKGNILERFSAQQFPDLHSELNLSSLELGDSALYFCASSTSGASYNEQFFGPGTRLTVL.

The chain is built from TRBV5-4 and TRBJ1-2; D is undetermined. The V and J ends lost 2 bases and 8 bases respectively, with 10 bases between them. Germline V CDR1 and CDR2: SGHNT, YYREEE (reference sequence). The CDR3 loop spans 12 amino acids. The DNA of the CDR3 is TGTGCCAGCAGCTTACCACCCAAGGGCTACACCTTC. It codes for CASSLPPKGYTF.

This sequence joins TRBV9 and TRBJ2-1; TRBD2 matches at 7 bases. In germline, CDR1 is SGDLS, CDR2 YYNGEE. This CDR3 has 16 residues. V shed 3 bases and J 1 base; nucleotides not matched to a gene: 7. The DNA of the CDR3 is TGTGCCAGCAGCGCCGACCTTAGCGGGTCCTACAATGAGCAGTTCTTC. Translation gives CASSADLSGSYNEQFF.

The CDR3 bases are TGTGCCAGCAGCTCGAGCCGGACAGGGAACACCGGGGAGCTGTTTTTT. It specifies CASSSSRTGNTGELFF. V and J are TRBV7-9 and TRBJ2-2; 7 nucleotides align to TRBD1. The CDR3 is 16 residues long. J was trimmed by 1 base and V by 4 bases; bases with no gene match: 6. Germline CDR1 is SEHNR and CDR2 is FQNEAQ (reference sequence). The whole variable domain, filled in from reference TRBV7-9 and TRBJ2-2, reads DTGVSQNPRHKITKRGQNVTFRCDPISEHNRLYWYRQTLGQGPEFLTYFQNEAQLEKSRLLSDRFSAERPKGSFSTLEIQRTEQGDSAMYLCASSSSRTGNTGELFFGEGSRLTVL.

This chain uses TRBV29-1 with TRBJ2-7; no clear D gene. Germline V CDR1 and CDR2: SQVTM, ANQGSEA. V dropped 2 bases and J dropped 2 bases, with 16 bases sitting between them. The CDR3 is 15 residues long. The CDR3 region is CSVELSASGTYEQYF. The CDR3 DNA reads as TGCAGCGTTGAATTGTCGGCCTCCGGTACCTACGAGCAGTACTTC.

The chain joins TRBV27 to TRBJ2-1, with 8 bases fitting TRBD2. With 3 bases clipped from V and 9 bases from J, the junction kept 7 bases outside the gene matches. The CDR3 is 14 residues long. The germline CDR1 and CDR2 sequences are MNHEY and SMNVEV (reference sequence). Here the CDR3 reads CASSFIGGGIEQFF. The CDR3 coding sequence is TGTGCCAGCAGTTTTATCGGGGGGGGGATTGAGCAGTTCTTC.

The V gene is TRBV9, the J gene TRBJ2-3; 10 nucleotides align to TRBD1. The CDR3 spans 16 residues. The germline V gene has CDR1 SGDLS and CDR2 YYNGEE. J lost 4 bases, V lost 4 bases, and 9 bases had no gene match. The CDR3 region is CASSSPRTGGADTQYF. The DNA of the CDR3 is TGTGCCAGCAGCTCCCCGCGGACAGGGGGTGCAGATACGCAGTATTTT.

The gene calls are TRBV7-9 and TRBJ1-2; possibly TRBD1 for D (5 bases). The CDR3 runs 12 residues. In germline, CDR1 is SEHNR, CDR2 FQNEAQ (reference sequence). As DNA, the CDR3 is TGTGCGAGCGAGGGACTTAACTATGGCTACACCTTC. Translating it yields CASEGLNYGYTF. Filled out from reference TRBV7-9 and TRBJ1-2, the complete variable domain reads DTGVSQNPRHKITKRGQNVTFRCDPISEHNRLYWYRQTLGQGPEFLTYFQNEAQLEKSRLLSDRFSAERPKGSFSTLEIQRTEQGDSAMYLCASEGLNYGYTFGSGTRLTVV.

This chain connects TRBV4-1 to TRBJ2-7; possibly TRBD2 for D (5 bases). Trimming cost V 1 base and J 3 bases, with 7 bases left between them. The CDR3 runs 13 residues. From germline, CDR1 is MGHRA and CDR2 YSYEKL. The CDR3 region has the DNA TGCGCCAGCAGCCAAGGGGGAGTCTACGAGCAGTACTTC. Amino acids: CASSQGGVYEQYF.

The chain has TRBV19 and TRBJ2-6; possibly TRBD1 or TRBD2 for D (5 bases each). V was trimmed by 5 bases and J by 2 bases, leaving 10 bases between them. The CDR3 totals 15 residues. CDR1 LNHDA and CDR2 SQIVND come from the germline V gene (reference sequence). CDR3 sequence reads: CASSVGTPGANVLTF. CDR3 coding DNA: TGTGCCAGTAGTGTTGGGACGCCTGGGGCCAACGTCCTGACTTTC.

This chain uses TRBV30 with TRBJ2-5; D is perhaps TRBD1 or TRBD2 (6 bases each). Germline CDR1 and CDR2: GTSNPN and SVGIG (reference sequence). This CDR3 is built from 15 residues. V was trimmed by 0 bases and J by 4 bases, leaving 15 bases between them. The CDR3 reads CAWSVKIRGGETQYF. CDR3 sequence (DNA): TGTGCCTGGAGTGTAAAGATCAGGGGAGGAGAGACCCAGTACTTC.

J is TRBJ2-5 and V is TRBV7-8; 12 nucleotides align to TRBD2. Germline trimming cut 3 bases from V and 5 bases from J; bases unmatched to any gene: 4. Germline values: CDR1 SGHVS, CDR2 FQNEAQ. The CDR3 contains 15 residues. The CDR3 DNA reads TGTGCCAGCAGCTTGACTAGCGGGGGTAGGGAGACCCAGTACTTC. It specifies CASSLTSGGRETQYF.